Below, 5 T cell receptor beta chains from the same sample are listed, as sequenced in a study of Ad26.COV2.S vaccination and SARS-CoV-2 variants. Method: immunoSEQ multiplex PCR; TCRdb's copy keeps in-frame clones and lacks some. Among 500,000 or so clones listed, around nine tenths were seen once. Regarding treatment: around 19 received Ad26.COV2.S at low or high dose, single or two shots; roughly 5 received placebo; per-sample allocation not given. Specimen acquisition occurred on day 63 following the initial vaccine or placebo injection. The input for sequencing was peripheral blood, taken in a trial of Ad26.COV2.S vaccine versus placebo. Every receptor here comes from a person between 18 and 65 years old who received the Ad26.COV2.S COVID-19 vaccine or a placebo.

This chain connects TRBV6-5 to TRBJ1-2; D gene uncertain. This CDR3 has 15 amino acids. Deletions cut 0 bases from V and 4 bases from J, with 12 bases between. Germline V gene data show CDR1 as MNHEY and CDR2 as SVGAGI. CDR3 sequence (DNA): TGTGCCAGCAGTTACTCGAAAGGGAACGGCTATGGCTACACCTTC. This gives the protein CASSYSKGNGYGYTF.

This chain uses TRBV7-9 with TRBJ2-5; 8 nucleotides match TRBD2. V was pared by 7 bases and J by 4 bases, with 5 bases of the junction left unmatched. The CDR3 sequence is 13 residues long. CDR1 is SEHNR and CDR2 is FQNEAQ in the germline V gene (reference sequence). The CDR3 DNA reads TGTGCCAGCACCCTCGGGGGGGCAGAGACCCAGTACTTC. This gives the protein CASTLGGAETQYF.

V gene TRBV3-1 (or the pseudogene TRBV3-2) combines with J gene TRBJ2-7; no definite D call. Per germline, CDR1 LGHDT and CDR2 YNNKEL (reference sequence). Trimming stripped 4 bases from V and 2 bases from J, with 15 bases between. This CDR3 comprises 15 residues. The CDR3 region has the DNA TGTGCCAGCAGCCTCCGGGCCAGTGCTGCCTACGAGCAGTACTTC. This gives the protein CASSLRASAAYEQYF.

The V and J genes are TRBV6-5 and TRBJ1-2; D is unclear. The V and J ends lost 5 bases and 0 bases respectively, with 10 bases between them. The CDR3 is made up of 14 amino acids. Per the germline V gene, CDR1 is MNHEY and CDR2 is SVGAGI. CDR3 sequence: CASSNSPANYGYTF. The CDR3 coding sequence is TGTGCCAGCAGTAACAGTCCCGCTAACTATGGCTACACCTTC.

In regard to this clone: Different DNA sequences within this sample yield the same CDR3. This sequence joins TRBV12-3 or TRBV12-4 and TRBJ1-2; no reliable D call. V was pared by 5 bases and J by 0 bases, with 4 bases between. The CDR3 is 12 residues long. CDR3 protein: CASSRANYGYTF. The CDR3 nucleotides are TGTGCCAGCAGTCGGGCTAACTATGGCTACACCTTC.